By share of the sample, the clone carrying this T cell receptor beta chain is medium-sized. In the library, individual cDNA molecules carried attached unique molecular identifiers. TCRdb reprocessed the 5' RACE reads with MiXCR, giving one entry per CDR3 protein. The sample has 25,000 or so distinct CDR3 sequences; 2.9% are singletons. This record comes from a study of early T cells in non-severe SARS-CoV-2 infection. The junction had 9 bases not matched to a gene; V was cut back by 7 bases and J by 7 bases. CDR3 size: 13 residues. Germline V CDR1 and CDR2: SQVTM, ANQGSEA. The chain is built from TRBV29-1 and TRBJ1-4; 7 bases align to TRBD1. The sequenced material came from whole blood. The sequence derives from an adult who was a healthcare worker with PCR-confirmed SARS-CoV-2 infection or an uninfected control (not recorded which). The chain's CDR3 is CSALTGLTEKLFF. CDR3 coding DNA: TGCAGCGCCCTGACAGGGCTTACTGAAAAACTGTTTTTT.